This TCR beta chain originates from a study of CD8 T cells in ankylosing spondylitis. Study outcomes and limitations: There was reportedly significant enrichment of clones that were disease-linked in matched ankylosing spondylitis synovial fluid.

With respect to this clonotype: Antigen specificity is unknown. Just one base apart from a much larger clone, this may be a read error.

Using its own MiXCR run on the 5' RACE reads, TCRdb lists one record per CDR3 protein. The sample has around 210,000 distinct CDR3 sequences; 7% to 10% are singletons. Sequencing was carried out using blood, either unsorted or a sorted T cell fraction (not recorded which). The source is a female donor with ankylosing spondylitis or in good health (not recorded which).

In nucleotides, the CDR3 is TGTGCCAGTAGAGGGGGCGAGGTTGTCTTC. This sequence encodes CASRGGEVVF. V gene TRBV19 combines with J gene TRBJ1-2, with 7 bases lining up with TRBD1. The CDR3 spans 10 residues. Germline V gene data show CDR1 as LNHDA and CDR2 as SQIVND (reference sequence).